This section outlines one TCR beta chain sequence together with its context. Produced via immunoSEQ multiplex PCR; TCRdb's table is partial and in-frame only. The top ten clones hold around 0.0099% of a sample with some 700,000 clones, around 89% of them seen once. The data stem from a study of shared T cell receptors in the human thymus. The CDR3 extends over 15 amino acids. V lost 6 bases and J lost 6; bases outside the gene matches: 11. The germline gives CDR1 MNHEY, CDR2 SVGAGI. In addition, the sample was reused for a study of human thymus T cells. That paper states: Biased V and J segment usage appeared in thymus and peripheral blood.

The sequence came from a boy under three years old with a congenital heart defect. The sequenced material came from thymocytes. This chain links TRBV6-5 with TRBJ2-3, with 8 bases fitting TRBD1. DNA for the CDR3: TGTGCCAGCAGCCAACTTGACAGGGGCCGGGATACGCAGTATTTT. The encoded protein is CASSQLDRGRDTQYF.